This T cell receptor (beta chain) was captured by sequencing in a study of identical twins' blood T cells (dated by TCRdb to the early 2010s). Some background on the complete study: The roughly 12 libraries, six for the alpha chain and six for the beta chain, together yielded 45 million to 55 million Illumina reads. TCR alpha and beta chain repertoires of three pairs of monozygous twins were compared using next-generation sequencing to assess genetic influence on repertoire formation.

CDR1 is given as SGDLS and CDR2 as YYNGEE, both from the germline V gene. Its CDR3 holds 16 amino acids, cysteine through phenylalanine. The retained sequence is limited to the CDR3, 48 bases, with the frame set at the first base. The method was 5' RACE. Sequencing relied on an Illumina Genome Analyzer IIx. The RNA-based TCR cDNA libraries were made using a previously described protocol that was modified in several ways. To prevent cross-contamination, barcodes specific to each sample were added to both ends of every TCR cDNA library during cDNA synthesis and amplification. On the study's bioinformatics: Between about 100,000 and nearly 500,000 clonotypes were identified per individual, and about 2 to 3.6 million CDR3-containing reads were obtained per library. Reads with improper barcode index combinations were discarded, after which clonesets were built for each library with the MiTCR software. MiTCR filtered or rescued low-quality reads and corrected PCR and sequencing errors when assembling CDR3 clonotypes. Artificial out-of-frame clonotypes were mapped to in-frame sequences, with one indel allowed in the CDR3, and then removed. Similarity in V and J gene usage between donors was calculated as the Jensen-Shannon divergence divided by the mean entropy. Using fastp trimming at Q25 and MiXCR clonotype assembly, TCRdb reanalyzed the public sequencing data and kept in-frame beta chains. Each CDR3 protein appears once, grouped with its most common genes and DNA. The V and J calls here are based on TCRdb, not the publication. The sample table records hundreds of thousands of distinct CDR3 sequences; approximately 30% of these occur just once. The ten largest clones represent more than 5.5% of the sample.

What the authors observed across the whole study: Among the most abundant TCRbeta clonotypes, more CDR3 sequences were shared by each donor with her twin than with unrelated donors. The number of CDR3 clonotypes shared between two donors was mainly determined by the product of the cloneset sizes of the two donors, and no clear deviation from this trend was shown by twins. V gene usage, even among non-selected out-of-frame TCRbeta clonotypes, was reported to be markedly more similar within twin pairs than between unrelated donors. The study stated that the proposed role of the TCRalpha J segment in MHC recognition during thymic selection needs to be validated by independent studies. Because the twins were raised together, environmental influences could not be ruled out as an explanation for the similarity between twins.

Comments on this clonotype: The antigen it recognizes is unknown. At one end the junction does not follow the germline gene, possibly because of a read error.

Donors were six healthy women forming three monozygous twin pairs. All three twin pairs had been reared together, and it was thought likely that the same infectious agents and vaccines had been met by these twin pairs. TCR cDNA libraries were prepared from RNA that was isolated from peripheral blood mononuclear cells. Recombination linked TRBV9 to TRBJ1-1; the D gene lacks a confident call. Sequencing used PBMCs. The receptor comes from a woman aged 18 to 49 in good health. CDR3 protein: CASSVTRVPMNAEAFF. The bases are TGTGCCAGCAGCGTGACGCGGGTTCCGATGAACGCTGAAGCTTTCTTT.